The source of this T cell receptor beta chain is a study of a mutant IDH1 vaccine in newly diagnosed glioma listed by TCRdb under 2021. Concerning the study at large: Vaccination started 4-6 weeks after radiotherapy alone, or was given together with temozolomide cycles in the groups whose treatment included chemotherapy. The week-35 safety follow-up was designated visit V12, and the week-47 end of study was designated visit V13. For exploratory analyses, longitudinal TCRB deep sequencing was carried out in about 25 treated patients wherever samples were available. Peripheral blood was drawn at six visits: V03 (baseline), V05, V07, V10, V12 and V13. Before enrollment, most patients had been given radiochemotherapy with temozolomide as standard therapy, while the rest had received either radiotherapy alone or temozolomide alone. Of the roughly 30 treated patients, 62.5% were male and around 40% were female, and a mean age of around 40 years was recorded.

Remarks on this clone: No cognate antigen has been identified for it. No base quality values were provided; no much bigger clone lies one nucleotide off.

To prepare the library, the immunoSEQ multiplex PCR assay was applied. Rearranged TCR beta chain sequences were amplified using the hsTCRB Kit according to the manufacturer's protocol. An Illumina MiSeq was used to sequence the TCRB libraries. Processing in the source paper ran as follows. The kit vendor's proprietary platform handled demultiplexing, trimming and gene mapping. In TCRdb, the immuneACCESS table is reduced to in-frame sequences with V and J assigned. These tables do not hold every clone; where another copy was compared, an unresolved V gene accounts for under half, and the others remain unexplained. V, J and clone size are taken as reported in that table, and D and trimming were inferred from the DNA itself. The sample table lists fewer than 35,000 clones, 84% of them with a count of one. The ten largest make up about 30% of the sample. Study-wide conclusions, independent of this receptor: Vaccine-induced immune responses across multiple MHC alleles were detected in 80% to 95% of patients. Pseudoprogression appeared unrelated to alterations in the top peripheral T cell clonotypes detected by TCRB sequencing. According to the authors, sample limitations meant that analyses of patient blood samples could not be reproduced. PBMC samples for TCRB deep sequencing were selected based on availability.

The time point label on this specimen signifies: week 47, end of study. Each vaccine dose was 300 ug of a 20-mer mutant IDH1 peptide in Montanide, given subcutaneously with topical imiquimod. Across visits V03 through V10, patients got a total of eight vaccinations, given in weeks 1, 3, 5, 7, 11, 15, 19 and 23. All donors had newly diagnosed IDH1-mutant astrocytomas of WHO grade 3 or 4 that showed loss of nuclear ATRX. The samples were drawn from NOA16, a multicentre, single-arm, open-label phase I trial in Germany that tested a mutant IDH1 peptide vaccine in humans for the first time. Genomic DNA for TCRB sequencing was extracted from EDTA blood using the DNeasy Blood and Tissue Kit. This clonotype was obtained from a man aged 30 to 45 with glioma. The sample in question was PBMCs, obtained from a glioma patient whose treatment included an IDH1 peptide vaccine.

The CDR3 protein: CASSTGQGARDGANVLTF. Read as DNA, the sequence is TGTGCCAGTAGTACTGGACAGGGGGCGAGAGACGGGGCCAACGTCCTGACTTTC. In this chain, TRBV19 is recombined with TRBJ2-6; 11 central nucleotides agree with TRBD1. At the junction V is shortened by 4 bases and J by 4 bases; bases outside the gene matches: 9. From the germline V gene (reference sequence), CDR1 is LNHDA and CDR2 is SQIVND. Inclusive of the bounding cysteine and phenylalanine, the CDR3 is 18 residues long. The read is trimmed to its CDR3 DNA, 54 bases read in frame from base 1.